The 29 T cell receptor beta chains below all came from one sample that was sequenced in a study of CD8 T cells in Susac syndrome (dated by TCRdb to about 2019). The receptor library was made with the immunoSEQ multiplex PCR assay. RNA was extracted using the RNeasy kit, and roughly 0.45 to 1 microgram was reverse transcribed with random hexamers. TCRdb took the public reads, trimmed them with fastp at Q25, ran MiXCR for clone calling and kept in-frame beta chains. Rows are combined by CDR3 protein, so each entry shows the most common genes and DNA. This sample is represented by roughly 200,000 distinct CDR3 sequences; 95% of them were singletons. The ten largest clones take up approximately 0.075% of the sample. Material for sequencing was CD4+ T cells from PBMCs. These receptors were obtained from a human donor with multiple sclerosis.

The chain combines TRBV7-9 with TRBJ1-2; 12 bases match TRBD1. With V trimmed by 1 base and J by 4 bases, 4 bases remained unmatched. The CDR3 consists of 16 residues. Germline CDR1 is SEHNR and CDR2 is FQNEAQ (reference sequence). DNA for the CDR3: TGTGCCAGCAGCTTAGGGGACAGGGGGCCATTCTATGGCTACACCTTC. It specifies CASSLGDRGPFYGYTF.

DNA of the CDR3: TGTGCCAGCAACACCCGGACACCGAACACCGGGGAGCTGTTTTTT. Amino acid sequence: CASNTRTPNTGELFF. This sequence joins TRBV6-5 and TRBJ2-2; D might be TRBD1 (5 bases). V was cut by 7 bases and J by 0 bases, with 12 bases left in between. The CDR3 totals 15 residues. Germline loops: CDR1 MNHEY, CDR2 SVGAGI.

The chain combines TRBV3-1 with TRBJ1-5; maybe TRBD1 (6 bases). The V gene lost 5 bases and the J gene lost 6 bases, with 11 bases spanning the gap. Germline V lookup: CDR1 LGHDT, CDR2 YNNKEL (reference sequence). CDR3 length equals 13 residues. CDR3 residues: CASSNQGTQPQHF. CDR3 DNA: TGTGCCAGCAGCAATCAGGGGACTCAGCCCCAGCATTTT.

The CDR3 loop reads CASSRTGERGYTF. The CDR3 DNA follows: TGTGCCAGTAGTCGGACAGGGGAAAGGGGCTACACCTTC. The chain joins TRBV19 to TRBJ1-2; 9 bases map to TRBD1. V lost 5 bases to trimming and J lost 8 bases; unmatched junction nucleotides: 6. The length of the CDR3 is 13 residues. The germline V gene has CDR1 LNHDA and CDR2 SQIVND (reference sequence).

This rearrangement joins TRBV9 to TRBJ1-2; unclear D gene. In germline, CDR1 is SGDLS, CDR2 YYNGEE. V lost 0 bases to trimming and J lost 7 bases, with 10 bases between them. This CDR3 region has 13 residues. The CDR3 region has the DNA TGTGCCAGCAGCGTAGTTGTGGGAGGTGGCTACACCTTC. It encodes CASSVVVGGGYTF.

The gene calls are TRBV12-3 or TRBV12-4 and TRBJ2-7; maybe TRBD1 (5 bases). CDR3 length: 14 amino acids. The V gene lost 6 bases and the J gene lost 5 bases, with 17 bases spanning the gap. In DNA, the CDR3 is TGTGCCAGCAGCCCAAGACAGTTCATAGACGAGCAGTACTTC. Protein sequence: CASSPRQFIDEQYF.

This clonotype appeared once. The rearrangement joins TRBV5-1 to TRBJ2-2; D gene uncertain. CDR1 and CDR2 from the germline V gene are SGHRS and YFSETQ. Trimming took 4 bases from V and 1 from J, leaving 11 bases between them. This CDR3 contains 15 residues. CDR3 bases: TGCGCCAGCAGCCCCAGCCAGATGAACACCGGGGAGCTGTTTTTT. It is translated as CASSPSQMNTGELFF.

The V call is TRBV3-1, the J call TRBJ2-2; D possibly corresponds to TRBD2 (5 bases). V was cut by 6 bases and J by 5 bases, with 10 bases left in between. This CDR3 has 13 residues. CDR1 and CDR2 from the germline V gene are LGHDT and YNNKEL (reference sequence). The CDR3 region is CASRRELTGELFF. The CDR3 nucleotides are TGTGCCAGCAGAAGGGAGTTGACCGGGGAGCTGTTTTTT.

The chain uses TRBV12-3 or TRBV12-4 and TRBJ2-7, with 10 bases identical to TRBD2. The CDR3 is 21 residues long. Trimming at V came to 10 bases and at J to 6 bases, leaving 33 bases not matched to a gene. The CDR3 DNA reads TGTGCCACCCTGGGGGTCGGTAAGGCAACTAGCGGGGCTACGCGTGTGGGCGAGCAGTACGTC. Amino acids: CATLGVGKATSGATRVGEQYV.

This clonotype was seen just once. V and J are TRBV29-1 and TRBJ2-3, with D perhaps assigned TRBD1 or TRBD2 (5 bases each). This CDR3 has 11 amino acids. Germline V CDR1 and CDR2: SQVTM, ANQGSEA. The CDR3 DNA reads TGCACCGGGGCCTTGGGAGATACGCAGTATTTT. Its translation is CTGALGDTQYF.

The chain has TRBV29-1 and TRBJ2-4; D may be TRBD2 (6 bases). Trimming stripped 1 base from V and 1 base from J, with 11 bases between. This CDR3 comprises 15 residues. Germline V gene data show CDR1 as SQVTM and CDR2 as ANQGSEA. The CDR3 here is CSVEGAGRAKNIQYF. CDR3 DNA: TGCAGCGTTGAAGGGGCAGGGAGGGCCAAAAACATTCAGTACTTC.

The V call is TRBV7-2, the J call TRBJ2-1; no reliable D call. Trimming pared 3 bases from V and 3 bases from J, leaving 12 bases between. Germline V CDR1 and CDR2: SGHTA, FQGNSA. This CDR3 is built from 15 residues. CDR3 sequence (DNA): TGTGCCAGCAGCTTCGGGCAGGCAAACTACAATGAGCAGTTCTTC. Translating gives CASSFGQANYNEQFF.

The V call is TRBV29-1, the J call TRBJ1-4, with a tentative D call TRBD1 (5 bases). Trimming stripped 3 bases from V and 4 bases from J, with 12 bases between. CDR1 and CDR2 from the germline V gene are SQVTM and ANQGSEA. This CDR3 comprises 14 residues. The CDR3: CSVEGDQSNEKLFF. In nucleotides, the CDR3 is TGCAGCGTTGAGGGGGATCAGAGTAATGAAAAACTGTTTTTT.

This chain joins TRBV3-1 and TRBJ1-2, with 7 bases that match TRBD1. The V gene end was trimmed by 4 bases and the J gene end by 0 bases; junction bases not matched to a gene: 5. The CDR3 loop spans 15 amino acids. From germline, CDR1 is LGHDT and CDR2 YNNKEL (reference sequence). The CDR3 nucleotides read TGTGCCAGCAGCCTTGGGACAGATGCTAACTATGGCTACACCTTC. Translating gives CASSLGTDANYGYTF.

The CDR3 region has the DNA TGTGCCAGCAGCTTCTCCGGGACAGGGACCGGCTACACCTTC. Protein product: CASSFSGTGTGYTF. The chain has TRBV5-6 and TRBJ1-2; 9 bases map to TRBD1. Trimming cost V 2 bases and J 8 bases; bases outside gene matches: 7. Germline CDR1 SGHDT, CDR2 YYEEEE. This CDR3 comprises 14 residues.

The rearrangement uses TRBV15 and TRBJ2-6; D may be TRBD1 (6 bases). V lost 8 bases and J 1 base, leaving 15 bases between the germline ends. CDR1 and CDR2 (germline): LNHNV, YYDKDF (reference sequence). The length of the CDR3 is 16 residues. The CDR3 spells CATANRVPSGANVLTF. The CDR3 DNA reads TGTGCCACCGCAAACAGGGTTCCTTCTGGGGCCAACGTCCTGACTTTC.

V and J are TRBV3-1 and TRBJ2-5; 9 bases match TRBD2. Losses at the gene ends were 4 bases for V and 1 base for J; bases not matched to a gene: 4. Germline-derived CDR1 and CDR2 are LGHDT and YNNKEL (reference sequence). The CDR3 is 15 residues long. The DNA of the CDR3 is TGTGCCAGCAGCCGACAGCGGGGGGTCCAAGAGACCCAGTACTTC. As protein: CASSRQRGVQETQYF.

The J gene is TRBJ2-7, the V gene TRBV2; 9 bases are a match to TRBD2. From germline, CDR1 is SNHLY and CDR2 FYNNEI. Trimming cost V 7 bases and J 7 bases; bases outside gene matches: 11. The CDR3 extends over 14 amino acids. CDR3 sequence: CASNLAGPGGEQYV. CDR3 DNA: TGTGCCAGCAACCTAGCGGGGCCCGGGGGTGAGCAGTACGTC.

This chain joins TRBV20-1 and TRBJ2-5, with TRBD2 matching over 9 bases. Germline lookup yields CDR1 DFQATT and CDR2 SNEGSKA (reference sequence). CDR3 size: 14 residues. The V gene end was trimmed by 4 bases and the J gene end by 2 bases; junction bases not matched to a gene: 5. The DNA of the CDR3 is TGCAGTGCTAAGCGGGGGGCTGATCAAGAGACCCAGTACTTC. Its protein product is CSAKRGADQETQYF.

The chain links TRBV27 to TRBJ2-7; the D is unclear. Germline V CDR1 and CDR2: MNHEY, SMNVEV (reference sequence). V dropped 5 bases and J dropped 9 bases, with 14 bases sitting between them. There are 12 residues in the CDR3. The CDR3 nucleotides read TGTGCCAGCAGTGACGGTGTACGAGGGCAGTACGTC. Its protein product is CASSDGVRGQYV.

The CDR3 reads CAWRRDTKNTEAFF. The CDR3 DNA sequence: TGTGCCTGGAGACGGGACACCAAGAACACTGAAGCTTTCTTT. The chain has TRBV30 and TRBJ1-1, with a weak D call TRBD1 (6 bases). The V gene lost 3 bases and the J gene lost 1 base, with 12 bases spanning the gap. There are 14 residues in the CDR3. Germline V gene sequence: CDR1 GTSNPN, CDR2 SVGIG (reference sequence).

The V gene is TRBV9, the J gene TRBJ2-1, with unresolved D. Germline CDR1 is SGDLS and CDR2 is YYNGEE. The CDR3 contains 13 residues. Trimming pared 2 bases from V and 9 bases from J, leaving 12 bases between. For the CDR3, the DNA is TGTGCCAGCAGCGTGGTAGTGGAGAGTGAGCAGTTCTTC. Protein: CASSVVVESEQFF.

This chain joins TRBV5-1 and TRBJ1-2; D not certain. V was shortened by 4 bases and J by 8 bases, with 15 bases between the two germline ends. The CDR3 is made up of 13 amino acids. Germline lookup yields CDR1 SGHRS and CDR2 YFSETQ. The CDR3 region is CASSVERETGYTF. CDR3 sequence (DNA): TGCGCCAGCAGCGTAGAGCGTGAAACGGGCTACACCTTC. The full variable domain, completed using reference TRBV5-1 and TRBJ1-2, is KAGVTQTPRYLIKTRGQQVTLSCSPISGHRSVSWYQQTPGQGLQFLFEYFSETQRNKGNFPGRFSGRQFSNSRSEMNVSTLELGDSALYLCASSVERETGYTFGSGTRLTVV.

The chain uses TRBV5-1 and TRBJ1-6; 8 bases are a match to TRBD1. This CDR3 has 14 residues. The junction had 5 bases not matched to a gene; V was cut back by 4 bases and J by 8 bases. The V gene's germline CDR1 is SGHRS and CDR2 YFSETQ. The CDR3 loop is CASSGTGADSPLHF. The CDR3 DNA is TGCGCCAGCAGCGGGACAGGTGCTGATTCACCCCTCCACTTT. Full variable domain (missing parts from reference TRBV5-1 and TRBJ1-6): KAGVTQTPRYLIKTRGQQVTLSCSPISGHRSVSWYQQTPGQGLQFLFEYFSETQRNKGNFPGRFSGRQFSNSRSEMNVSTLELGDSALYLCASSGTGADSPLHFGNGTRLTVT.

This clonotype has only one observation. The rearrangement joins TRBV6-2 or TRBV6-3 to TRBJ2-1, with 13 nucleotides matching TRBD2. The CDR3 is made up of 15 amino acids. V shed 0 bases, J shed 7 bases, and the junction held 0 bases outside the gene matches. Germline V gene data show CDR1 as MNHEY and CDR2 as SVGEGT. CDR3 sequence reads: CASSYSGLAGNEQFF. In DNA, the CDR3 is TGTGCCAGCAGTTACTCGGGACTAGCGGGGAATGAGCAGTTCTTC.

The V and J genes are TRBV29-1 and TRBJ2-3; no reliable D call. V gave up 1 base and J gave up 7 bases, with 21 bases separating them. This CDR3 spans 16 amino acids. Germline-derived CDR1 and CDR2 are SQVTM and ANQGSEA. Written as DNA, the CDR3 is TGCAGCGTTGAAGCCCCCGAGCGACTCGGGCGAAATACGCAGTATTTT. Protein product: CSVEAPERLGRNTQYF.

The J gene is TRBJ2-1, the V gene TRBV11-2; perhaps D is TRBD1 or TRBD2 (5 bases each). The CDR3 contains 15 residues. V lost 0 bases to trimming and J lost 0 bases, with 6 bases between them. CDR1 is SGHAT, CDR2 FQNNGV, per germline. CDR3 protein: CASSLERGSYNEQFF. In DNA form, the CDR3 reads TGTGCCAGCAGCTTAGAGAGGGGCTCCTACAATGAGCAGTTCTTC.

The CDR3 region is CAWKTGRHNEQFF. As DNA, the CDR3 is TGTGCCTGGAAGACCGGGAGGCACAATGAGCAGTTCTTC. The V and J genes are TRBV30 and TRBJ2-1, with 7 bases lining up with TRBD2. Per germline, CDR1 GTSNPN and CDR2 SVGIG (reference sequence). The CDR3 loop spans 13 amino acids. Losses at the gene ends were 4 bases for V and 5 bases for J; bases not matched to a gene: 5. The complete variable domain, with remaining parts taken from reference TRBV30 and TRBJ2-1, reads SQTIHQWPATLVQPVGSPLSLECTVEGTSNPNLYWYRQAAGRGLQLLFYSVGIGQISSEVPQNLSASRPQDRQFILSSKKLLLSDSGFYLCAWKTGRHNEQFFGPGTRLTVL.

J is TRBJ2-5 and V is TRBV11-2, with TRBD2 identical over 11 bases. V shed 6 bases and J 5 bases; nucleotides not matched to a gene: 5. The CDR3 length is 14 residues. From germline, CDR1 is SGHAT and CDR2 FQNNGV. CDR3: CASRSSGGSETQYF. CDR3 nucleotide sequence: TGTGCCAGCAGGTCTAGCGGGGGGTCGGAGACCCAGTACTTC.